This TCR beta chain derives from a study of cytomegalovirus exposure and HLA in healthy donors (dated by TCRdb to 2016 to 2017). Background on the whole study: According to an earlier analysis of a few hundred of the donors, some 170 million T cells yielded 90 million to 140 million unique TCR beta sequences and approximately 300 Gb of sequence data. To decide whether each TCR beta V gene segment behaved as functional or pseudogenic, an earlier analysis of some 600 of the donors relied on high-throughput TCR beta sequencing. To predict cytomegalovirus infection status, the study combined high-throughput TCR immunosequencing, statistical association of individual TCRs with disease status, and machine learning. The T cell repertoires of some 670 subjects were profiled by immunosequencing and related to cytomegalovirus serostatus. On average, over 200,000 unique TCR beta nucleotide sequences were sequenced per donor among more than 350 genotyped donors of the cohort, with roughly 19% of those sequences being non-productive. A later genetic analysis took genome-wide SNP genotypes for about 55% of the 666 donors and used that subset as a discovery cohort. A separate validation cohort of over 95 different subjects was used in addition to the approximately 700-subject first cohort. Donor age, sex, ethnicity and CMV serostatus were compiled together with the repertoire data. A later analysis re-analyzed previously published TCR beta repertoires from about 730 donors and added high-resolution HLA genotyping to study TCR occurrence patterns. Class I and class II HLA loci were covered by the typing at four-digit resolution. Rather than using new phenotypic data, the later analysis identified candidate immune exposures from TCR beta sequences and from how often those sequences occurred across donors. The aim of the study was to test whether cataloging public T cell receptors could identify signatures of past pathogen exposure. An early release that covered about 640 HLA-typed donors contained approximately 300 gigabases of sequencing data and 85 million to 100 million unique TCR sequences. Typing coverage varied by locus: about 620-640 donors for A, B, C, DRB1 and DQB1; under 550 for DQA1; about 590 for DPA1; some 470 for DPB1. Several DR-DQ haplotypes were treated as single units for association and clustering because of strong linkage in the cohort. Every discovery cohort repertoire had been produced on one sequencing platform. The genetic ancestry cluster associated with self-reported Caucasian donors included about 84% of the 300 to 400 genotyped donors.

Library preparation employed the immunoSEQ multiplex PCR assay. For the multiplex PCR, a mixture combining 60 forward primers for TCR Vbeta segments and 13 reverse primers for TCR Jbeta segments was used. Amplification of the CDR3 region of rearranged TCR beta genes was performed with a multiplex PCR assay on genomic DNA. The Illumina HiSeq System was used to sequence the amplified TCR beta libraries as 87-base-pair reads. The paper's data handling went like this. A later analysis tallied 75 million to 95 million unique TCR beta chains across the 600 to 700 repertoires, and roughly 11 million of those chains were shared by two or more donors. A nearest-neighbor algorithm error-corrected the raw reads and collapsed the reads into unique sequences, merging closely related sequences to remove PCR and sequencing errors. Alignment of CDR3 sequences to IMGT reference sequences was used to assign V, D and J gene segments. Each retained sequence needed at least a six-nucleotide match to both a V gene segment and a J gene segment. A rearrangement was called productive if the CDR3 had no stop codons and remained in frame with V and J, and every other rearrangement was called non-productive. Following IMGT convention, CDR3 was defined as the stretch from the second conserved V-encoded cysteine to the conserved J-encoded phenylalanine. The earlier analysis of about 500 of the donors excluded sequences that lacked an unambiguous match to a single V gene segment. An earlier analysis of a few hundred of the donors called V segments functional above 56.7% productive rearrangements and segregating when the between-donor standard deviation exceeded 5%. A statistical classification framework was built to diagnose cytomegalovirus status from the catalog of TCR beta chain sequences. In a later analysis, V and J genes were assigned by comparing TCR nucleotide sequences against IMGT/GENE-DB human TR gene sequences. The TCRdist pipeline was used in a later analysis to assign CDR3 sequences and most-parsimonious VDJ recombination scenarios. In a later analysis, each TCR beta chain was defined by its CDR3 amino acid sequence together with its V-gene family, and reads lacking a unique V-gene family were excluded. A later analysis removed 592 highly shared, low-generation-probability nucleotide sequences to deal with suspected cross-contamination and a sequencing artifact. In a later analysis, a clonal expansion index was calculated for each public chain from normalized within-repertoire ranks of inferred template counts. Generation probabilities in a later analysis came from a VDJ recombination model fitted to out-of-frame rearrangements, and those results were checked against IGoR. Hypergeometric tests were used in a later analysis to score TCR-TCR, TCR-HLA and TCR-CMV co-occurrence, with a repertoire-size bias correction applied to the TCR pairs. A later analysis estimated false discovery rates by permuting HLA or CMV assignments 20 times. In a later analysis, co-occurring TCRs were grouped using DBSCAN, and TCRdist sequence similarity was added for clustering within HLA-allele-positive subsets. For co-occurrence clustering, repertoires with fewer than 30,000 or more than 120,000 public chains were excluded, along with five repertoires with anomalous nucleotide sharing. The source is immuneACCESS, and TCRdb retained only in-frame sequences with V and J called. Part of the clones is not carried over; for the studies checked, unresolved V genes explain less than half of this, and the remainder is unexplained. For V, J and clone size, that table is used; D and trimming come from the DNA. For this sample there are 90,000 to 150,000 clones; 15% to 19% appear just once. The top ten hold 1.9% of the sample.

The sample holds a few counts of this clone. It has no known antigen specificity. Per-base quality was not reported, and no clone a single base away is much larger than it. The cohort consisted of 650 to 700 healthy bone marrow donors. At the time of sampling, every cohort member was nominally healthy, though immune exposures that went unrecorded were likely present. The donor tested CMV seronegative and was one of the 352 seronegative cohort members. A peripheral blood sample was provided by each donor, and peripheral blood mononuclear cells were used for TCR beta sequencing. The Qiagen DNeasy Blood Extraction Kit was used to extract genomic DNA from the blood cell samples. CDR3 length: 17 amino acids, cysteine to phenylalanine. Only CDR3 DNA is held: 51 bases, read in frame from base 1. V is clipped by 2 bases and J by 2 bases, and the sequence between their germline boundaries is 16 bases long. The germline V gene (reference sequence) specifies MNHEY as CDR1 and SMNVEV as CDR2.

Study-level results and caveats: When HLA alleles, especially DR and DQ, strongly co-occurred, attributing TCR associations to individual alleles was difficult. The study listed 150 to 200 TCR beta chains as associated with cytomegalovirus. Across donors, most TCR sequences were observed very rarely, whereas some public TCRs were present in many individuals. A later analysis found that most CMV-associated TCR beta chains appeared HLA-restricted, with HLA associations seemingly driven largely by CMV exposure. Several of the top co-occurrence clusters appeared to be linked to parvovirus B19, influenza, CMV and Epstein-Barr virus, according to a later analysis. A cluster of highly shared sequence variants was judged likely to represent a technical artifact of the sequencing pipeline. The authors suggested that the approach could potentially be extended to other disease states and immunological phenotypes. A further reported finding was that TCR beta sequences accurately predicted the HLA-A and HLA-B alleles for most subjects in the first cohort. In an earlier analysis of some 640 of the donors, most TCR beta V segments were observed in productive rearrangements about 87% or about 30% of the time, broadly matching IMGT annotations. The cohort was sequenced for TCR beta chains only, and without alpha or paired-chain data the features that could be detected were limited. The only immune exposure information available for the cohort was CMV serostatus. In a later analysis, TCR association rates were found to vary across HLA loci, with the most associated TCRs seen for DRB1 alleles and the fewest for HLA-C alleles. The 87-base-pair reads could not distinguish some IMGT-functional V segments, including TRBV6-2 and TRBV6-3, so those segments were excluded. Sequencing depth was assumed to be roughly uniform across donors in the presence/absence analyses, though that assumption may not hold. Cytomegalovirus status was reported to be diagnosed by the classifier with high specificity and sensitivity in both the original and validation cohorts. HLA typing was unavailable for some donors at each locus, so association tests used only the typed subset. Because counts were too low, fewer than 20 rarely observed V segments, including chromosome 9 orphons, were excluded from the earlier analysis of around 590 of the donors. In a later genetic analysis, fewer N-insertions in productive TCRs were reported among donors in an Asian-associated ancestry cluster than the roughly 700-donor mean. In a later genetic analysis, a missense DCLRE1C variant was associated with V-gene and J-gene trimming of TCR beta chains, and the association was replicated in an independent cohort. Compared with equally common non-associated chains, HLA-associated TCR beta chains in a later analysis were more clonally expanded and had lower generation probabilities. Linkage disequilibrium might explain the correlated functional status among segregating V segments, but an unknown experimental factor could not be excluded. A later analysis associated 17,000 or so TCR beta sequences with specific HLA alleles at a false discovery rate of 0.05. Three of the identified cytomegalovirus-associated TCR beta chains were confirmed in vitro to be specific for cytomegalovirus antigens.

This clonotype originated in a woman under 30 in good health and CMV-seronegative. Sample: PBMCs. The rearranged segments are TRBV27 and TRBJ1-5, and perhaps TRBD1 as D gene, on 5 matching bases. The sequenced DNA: TGTGCCAGCAGTTTACTAGGGACTTTAGAGGGCAATCAGCCCCAGCATTTT. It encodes CASSLLGTLEGNQPQHF.